These 9 T cell receptor beta chains originate from one sample sequenced in a study of control samples from healthy donors and cancer patients. The repertoire was sequenced with immunoSEQ multiplex PCR; TCRdb's copy has only in-frame clones and lacks some. This sample has 100,000 to 150,000 clones, with more than 85% found just once. Input material: PBMCs. The receptors come from a man between 50 and 59 years old with head and neck cancer.

V gene TRBV4-3 combines with J gene TRBJ1-5; no definite D call. This CDR3 comprises 16 residues. The V gene's germline CDR1 is LGHNA and CDR2 YSLEER. The V gene lost 4 bases and the J gene lost 4 bases, with 17 bases spanning the gap. CDR3: CASSPSRAVPNQPQHF. CDR3 coding DNA: TGCGCCAGCAGCCCCTCACGGGCAGTGCCTAATCAGCCCCAGCATTTT.

Written as DNA, the CDR3 is TGTGCCGGGAGGGGGGGACAGAGGGACAGCGGGGAGCTGTTTTTT. It yields the protein CAGRGGQRDSGELFF. J is TRBJ2-2 and V is TRBV6-5; tentatively, D is TRBD1 or TRBD2 (7 bases each). V lost 11 bases to trimming and J lost 7 bases, with 23 bases between them. The CDR3 has 15 amino acids. CDR1 MNHEY and CDR2 SVGAGI come from the germline V gene.

The chain is built from TRBV14 and TRBJ2-1, with 8 positions matching TRBD2. This CDR3 comprises 17 residues. Per the germline V gene, CDR1 is SGHDN and CDR2 is FVKESK. Trimming cost V 6 bases and J 6 bases; bases outside gene matches: 16. The CDR3: CASSPVRAGGLLNEQFF. For the CDR3, the DNA is TGTGCCAGCAGTCCCGTCAGGGCGGGGGGCCTGCTCAATGAGCAGTTCTTC.

This clone was seen more than once but under ten times. The chain links TRBV6-5 to TRBJ1-1; TRBD1 matches 7 bases. Germline CDR1 and CDR2: MNHEY and SVGAGI. The CDR3 loop spans 13 amino acids. V shed 7 bases, J shed 9 bases, and the junction held 11 bases outside the gene matches. The CDR3 region is CASTSGTERKAFF. The CDR3 DNA reads TGTGCCAGCACCTCGGGGACAGAGCGAAAAGCTTTCTTT.

The gene calls are TRBV10-3 and TRBJ1-4; no reliable D call. Trimming removed 6 bases from V and 5 bases from J, with 10 bases in between. The CDR3 loop spans 13 amino acids. Germline loops: CDR1 ENHRY, CDR2 SYGVKD. The CDR3 is CAIRMDGNEKLFF. CDR3 nucleotide sequence: TGTGCCATCAGGATGGACGGGAATGAAAAACTGTTTTTT.

The table lists this clone with a count of one. The CDR3 sequence: CASSEYIIGGSGAETQYF. The CDR3 DNA is TGTGCCAGCAGTGAATATATTATAGGGGGATCGGGGGCAGAGACCCAGTACTTC. The rearrangement joins TRBV25-1 to TRBJ2-5; either TRBD1 or TRBD2 may fit D (6 bases each). This CDR3 is built from 18 residues. Per the germline V gene, CDR1 is MGHDK and CDR2 is SYGVNS. Trimming stripped 0 bases from V and 4 bases from J, with 21 bases between.

This clone occurred once. This chain uses TRBV7-2 with TRBJ2-3; no clear D. Germline V gene lookup returns CDR1 SGHTA and CDR2 FQGNSA. This CDR3 spans 12 amino acids. Trimming stripped 6 bases from V and 6 bases from J, with 10 bases between. The CDR3 nucleotides read TGTGCCAGCAGTGTAGTAAGGGATACGCAGTATTTT. It specifies CASSVVRDTQYF.

V usage is TRBV4-2 and J usage is TRBJ2-1; TRBD1 matches 8 bases. Germline V lookup: CDR1 LGHNA, CDR2 YNFKEQ. The CDR3 extends over 16 amino acids. After removal of 0 bases from V and 6 bases from J, the junction contained 7 bases not matched to a gene. CDR3 residues: CASSQDGRTGGNEQFF. For the CDR3, the DNA is TGTGCCAGCAGCCAAGATGGCAGAACAGGGGGCAATGAGCAGTTCTTC.

This chain joins TRBV9 and TRBJ2-3, with TRBD1 matching 8 bases. The CDR3 contains 16 residues. V lost 4 bases and J lost 3; bases outside the gene matches: 10. Germline CDR1 and CDR2: SGDLS and YYNGEE. The CDR3 here is CASSTQDRGGTDTQYF. CDR3 in DNA: TGTGCCAGCAGCACCCAAGACAGGGGAGGAACAGATACGCAGTATTTT. Full variable domain (missing parts from reference TRBV9 and TRBJ2-3): DSGVTQTPKHLITATGQRVTLRCSPRSGDLSVYWYQQSLDQGLQFLIQYYNGEERAKGNILERFSAQQFPDLHSELNLSSLELGDSALYFCASSTQDRGGTDTQYFGPGTRLTVL.